This T cell receptor (beta chain) was found in a study of T cells after yellow fever vaccination. TCRdb analysed the 5' RACE reads with MiXCR anew, one entry per CDR3 protein. Here the sample spans roughly 140,000 distinct CDR3 sequences, approximately 7.7% being singletons. Overall study findings and caveats: Clonotypes shared by both compartments, CD4 and CD8, made up a small share. Abundant clonotypes from the bulk population could have been carried over as contaminants into FACS-sorted repertoires. The secondary response was weaker, and its peak arrived faster, on day 5 versus 15.

CDR1 and CDR2 (germline): LGHNA, YSLEER. V was shortened by 1 base and J by 4 bases, with 5 bases between the two germline ends. The CDR3 extends over 12 amino acids. This clonotype showed up just a few times. Its target is unknown. The sample in question was CD4+ T cells sorted from PBMCs, obtained 5 days after the yellow fever booster vaccination. The TCR originated in a man aged 25 to 40 who received the YFV17D yellow fever vaccine. This chain joins TRBV4-3 and TRBJ2-7; D unclear. CDR3 residues: CASSQGRYEQYF. The CDR3 coding sequence is TGCGCCAGCAGCCAAGGAAGGTACGAGCAGTACTTC.